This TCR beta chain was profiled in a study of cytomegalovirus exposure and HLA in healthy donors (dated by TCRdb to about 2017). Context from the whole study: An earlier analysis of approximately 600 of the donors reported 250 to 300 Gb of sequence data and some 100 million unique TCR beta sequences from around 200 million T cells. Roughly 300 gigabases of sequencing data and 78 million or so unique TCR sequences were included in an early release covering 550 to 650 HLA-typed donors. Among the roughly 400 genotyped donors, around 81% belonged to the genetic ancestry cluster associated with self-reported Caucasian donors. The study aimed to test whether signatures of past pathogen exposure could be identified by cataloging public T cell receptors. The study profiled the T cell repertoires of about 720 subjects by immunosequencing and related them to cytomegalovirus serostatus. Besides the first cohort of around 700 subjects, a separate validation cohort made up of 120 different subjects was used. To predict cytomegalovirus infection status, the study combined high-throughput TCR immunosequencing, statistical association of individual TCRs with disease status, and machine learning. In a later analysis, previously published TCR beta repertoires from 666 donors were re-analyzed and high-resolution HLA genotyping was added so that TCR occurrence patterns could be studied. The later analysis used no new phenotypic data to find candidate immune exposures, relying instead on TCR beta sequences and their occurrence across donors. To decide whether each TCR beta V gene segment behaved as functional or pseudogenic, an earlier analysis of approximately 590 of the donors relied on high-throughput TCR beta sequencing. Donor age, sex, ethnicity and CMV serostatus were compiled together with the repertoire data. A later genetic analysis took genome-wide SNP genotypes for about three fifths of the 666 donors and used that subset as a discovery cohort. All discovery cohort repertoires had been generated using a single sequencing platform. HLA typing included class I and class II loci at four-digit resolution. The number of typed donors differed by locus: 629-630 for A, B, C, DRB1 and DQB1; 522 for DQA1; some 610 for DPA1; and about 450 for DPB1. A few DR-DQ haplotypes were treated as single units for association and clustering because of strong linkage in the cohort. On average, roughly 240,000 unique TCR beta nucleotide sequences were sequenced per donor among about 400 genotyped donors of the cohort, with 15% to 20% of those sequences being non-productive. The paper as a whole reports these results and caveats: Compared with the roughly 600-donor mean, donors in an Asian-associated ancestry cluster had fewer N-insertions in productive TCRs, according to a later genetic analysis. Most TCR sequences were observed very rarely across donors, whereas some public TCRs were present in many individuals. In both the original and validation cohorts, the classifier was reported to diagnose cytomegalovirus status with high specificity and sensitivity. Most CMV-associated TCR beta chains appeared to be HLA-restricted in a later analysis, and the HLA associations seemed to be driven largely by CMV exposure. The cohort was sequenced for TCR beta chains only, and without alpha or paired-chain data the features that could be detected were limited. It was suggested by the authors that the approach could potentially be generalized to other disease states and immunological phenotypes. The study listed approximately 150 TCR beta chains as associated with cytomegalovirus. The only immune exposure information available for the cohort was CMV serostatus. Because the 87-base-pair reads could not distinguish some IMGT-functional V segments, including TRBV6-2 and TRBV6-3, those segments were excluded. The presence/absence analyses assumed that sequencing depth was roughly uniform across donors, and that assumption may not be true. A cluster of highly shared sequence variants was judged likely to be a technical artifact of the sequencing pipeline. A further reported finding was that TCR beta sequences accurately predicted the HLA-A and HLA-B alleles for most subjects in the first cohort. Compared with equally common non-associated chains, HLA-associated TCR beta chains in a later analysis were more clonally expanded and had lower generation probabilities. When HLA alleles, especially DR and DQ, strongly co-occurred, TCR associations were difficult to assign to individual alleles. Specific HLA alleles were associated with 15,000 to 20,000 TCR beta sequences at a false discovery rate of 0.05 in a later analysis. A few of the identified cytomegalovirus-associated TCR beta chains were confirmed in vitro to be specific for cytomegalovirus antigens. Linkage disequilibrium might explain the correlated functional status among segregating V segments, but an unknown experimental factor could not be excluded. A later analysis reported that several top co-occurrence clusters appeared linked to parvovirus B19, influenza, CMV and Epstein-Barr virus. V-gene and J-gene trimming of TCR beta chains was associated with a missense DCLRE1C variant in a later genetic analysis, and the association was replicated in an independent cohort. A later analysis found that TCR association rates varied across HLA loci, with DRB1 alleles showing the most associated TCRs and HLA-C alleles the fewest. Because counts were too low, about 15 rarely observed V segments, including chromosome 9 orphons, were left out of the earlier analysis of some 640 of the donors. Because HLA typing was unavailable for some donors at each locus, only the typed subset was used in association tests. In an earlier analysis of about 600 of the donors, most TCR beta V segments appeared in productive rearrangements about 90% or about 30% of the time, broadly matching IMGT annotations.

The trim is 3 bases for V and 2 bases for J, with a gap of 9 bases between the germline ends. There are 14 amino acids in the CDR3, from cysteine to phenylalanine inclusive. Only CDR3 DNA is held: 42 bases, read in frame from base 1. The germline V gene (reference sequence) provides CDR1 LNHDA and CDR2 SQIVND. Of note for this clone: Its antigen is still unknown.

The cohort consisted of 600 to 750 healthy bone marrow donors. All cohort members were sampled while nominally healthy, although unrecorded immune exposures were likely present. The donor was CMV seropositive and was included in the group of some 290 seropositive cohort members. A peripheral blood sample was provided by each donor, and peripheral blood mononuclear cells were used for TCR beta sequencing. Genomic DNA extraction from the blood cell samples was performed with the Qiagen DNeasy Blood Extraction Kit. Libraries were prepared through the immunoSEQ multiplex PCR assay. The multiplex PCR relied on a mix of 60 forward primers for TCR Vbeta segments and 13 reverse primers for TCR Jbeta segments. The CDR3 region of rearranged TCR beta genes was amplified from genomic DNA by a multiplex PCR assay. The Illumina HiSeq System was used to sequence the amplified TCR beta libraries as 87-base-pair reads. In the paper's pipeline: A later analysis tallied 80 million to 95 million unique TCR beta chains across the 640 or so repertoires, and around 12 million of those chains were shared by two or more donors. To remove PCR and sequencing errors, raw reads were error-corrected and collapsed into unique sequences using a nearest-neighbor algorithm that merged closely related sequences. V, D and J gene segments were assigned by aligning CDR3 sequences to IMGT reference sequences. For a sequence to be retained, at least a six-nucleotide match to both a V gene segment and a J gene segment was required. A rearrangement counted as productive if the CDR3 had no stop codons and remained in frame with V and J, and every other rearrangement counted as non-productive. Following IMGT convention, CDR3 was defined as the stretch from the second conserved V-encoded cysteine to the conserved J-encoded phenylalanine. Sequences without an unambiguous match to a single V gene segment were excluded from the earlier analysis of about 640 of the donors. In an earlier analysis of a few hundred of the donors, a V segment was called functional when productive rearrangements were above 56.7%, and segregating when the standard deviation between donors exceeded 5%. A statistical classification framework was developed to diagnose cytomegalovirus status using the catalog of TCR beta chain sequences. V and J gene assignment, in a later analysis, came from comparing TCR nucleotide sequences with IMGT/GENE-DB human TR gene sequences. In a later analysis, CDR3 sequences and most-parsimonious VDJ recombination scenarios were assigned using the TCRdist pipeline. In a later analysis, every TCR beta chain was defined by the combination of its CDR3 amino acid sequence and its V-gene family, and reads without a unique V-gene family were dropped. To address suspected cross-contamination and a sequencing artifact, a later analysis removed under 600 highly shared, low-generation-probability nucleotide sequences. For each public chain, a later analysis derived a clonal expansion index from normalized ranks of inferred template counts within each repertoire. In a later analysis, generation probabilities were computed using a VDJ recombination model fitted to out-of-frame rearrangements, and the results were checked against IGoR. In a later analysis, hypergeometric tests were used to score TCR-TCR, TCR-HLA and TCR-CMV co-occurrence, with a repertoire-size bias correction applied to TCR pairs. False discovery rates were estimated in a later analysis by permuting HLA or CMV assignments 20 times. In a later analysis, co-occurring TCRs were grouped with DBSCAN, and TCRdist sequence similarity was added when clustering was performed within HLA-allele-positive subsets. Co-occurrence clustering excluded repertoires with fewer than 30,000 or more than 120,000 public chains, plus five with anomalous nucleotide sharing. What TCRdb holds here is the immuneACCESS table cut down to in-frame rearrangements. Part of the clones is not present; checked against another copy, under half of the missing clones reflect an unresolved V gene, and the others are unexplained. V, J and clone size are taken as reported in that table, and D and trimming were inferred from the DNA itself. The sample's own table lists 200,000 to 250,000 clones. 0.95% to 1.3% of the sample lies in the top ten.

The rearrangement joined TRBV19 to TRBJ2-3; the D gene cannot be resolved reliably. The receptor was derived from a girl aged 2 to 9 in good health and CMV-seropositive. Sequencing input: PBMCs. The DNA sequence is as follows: TGTGCCAGTAGTATTCGCGGAGTCACAGATACGCAGTATTTT. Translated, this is CASSIRGVTDTQYF.